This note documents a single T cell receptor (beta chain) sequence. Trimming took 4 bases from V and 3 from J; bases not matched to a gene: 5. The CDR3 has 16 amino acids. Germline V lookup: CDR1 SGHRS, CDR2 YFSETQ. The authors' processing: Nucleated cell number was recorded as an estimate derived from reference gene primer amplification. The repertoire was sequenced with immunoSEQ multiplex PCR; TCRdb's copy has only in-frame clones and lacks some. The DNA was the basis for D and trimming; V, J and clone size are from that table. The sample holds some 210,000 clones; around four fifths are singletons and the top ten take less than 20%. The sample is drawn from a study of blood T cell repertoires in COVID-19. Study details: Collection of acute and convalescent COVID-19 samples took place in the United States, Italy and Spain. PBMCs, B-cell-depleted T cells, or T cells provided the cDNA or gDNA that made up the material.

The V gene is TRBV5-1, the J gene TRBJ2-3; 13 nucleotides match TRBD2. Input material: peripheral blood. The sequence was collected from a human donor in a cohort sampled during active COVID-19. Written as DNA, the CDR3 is TGCGCCAGCAGCACAGGACTAGCGGGGGCTACAGATACGCAGTATTTT. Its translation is CASSTGLAGATDTQYF. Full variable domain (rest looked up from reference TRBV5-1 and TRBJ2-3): KAGVTQTPRYLIKTRGQQVTLSCSPISGHRSVSWYQQTPGQGLQFLFEYFSETQRNKGNFPGRFSGRQFSNSRSEMNVSTLELGDSALYLCASSTGLAGATDTQYFGPGTRLTVL.